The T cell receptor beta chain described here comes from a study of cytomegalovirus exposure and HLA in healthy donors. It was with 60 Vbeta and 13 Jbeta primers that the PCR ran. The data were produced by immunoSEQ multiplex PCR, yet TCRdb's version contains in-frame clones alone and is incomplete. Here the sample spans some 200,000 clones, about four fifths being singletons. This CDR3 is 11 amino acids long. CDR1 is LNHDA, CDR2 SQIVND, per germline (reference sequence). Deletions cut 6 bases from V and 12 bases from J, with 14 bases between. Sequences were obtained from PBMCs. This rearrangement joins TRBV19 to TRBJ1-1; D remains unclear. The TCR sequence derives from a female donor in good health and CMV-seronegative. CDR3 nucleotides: TGTGCCAGTAGGAGGGCCCGGGGTACTTTCTTT. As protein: CASRRARGTFF. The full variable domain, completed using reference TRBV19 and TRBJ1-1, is DGGITQSPKYLFRKEGQNVTLSCEQNLNHDAMYWYRQDPGQGLRLIYYSQIVNDFQKGDIAEGYSVSREKKESFPLTVTSAQKNPTAFYLCASRRARGTFFGQGTRLTVV.